The sequence of this TCR beta chain was determined in a study of T cell repertoires in cytomegalovirus infection. Across the whole study: Signatures in public TCR beta sequences pointed to both CMV infection and matching HLA type.

As concerns this clonotype: What it binds is not known.

Broader study findings: The ex vivo response was dominated by HLA-C-restricted CMV-specific TCR beta clonotypes. Carriers of CMV plus the relevant HLA were identified by cumulative public TCR beta family frequency.

V gave up 6 bases and J gave up 2 bases, with 21 bases separating them. Per germline, CDR1 SQVTM and CDR2 ANQGSEA. This CDR3 contains 16 residues. TCRdb re-analysed the reads in MiXCR, keeping a single row per CDR3 protein. The table has roughly 230,000 distinct CDR3 sequences, approximately 15% seen once. The TCR comes from a human donor in good health (CMV status not recorded). Some clones in this sample may be carry-over from other donors' samples. The V and J genes are TRBV29-1 and TRBJ2-3; possible D gene TRBD2, 5 bases. Source material: CD8+ T cells from PBMCs. Here the CDR3 reads CSVHHWTAGNTDTQYF. The CDR3 nucleotides are TGCAGCGTGCATCATTGGACTGCCGGTAACACAGATACGCAGTATTTT.